This T cell receptor (beta chain) was recorded in a study of T cell responses to AZD1222 COVID-19 vaccine. Study-level findings and limits: As reported, nearly half of all spike-specific TCRs target variant regions that are unmutated.

This table comes from immunoSEQ multiplex PCR, and its TCRdb copy is limited to in-frame clones, with some not included. The table records under 150,000 clones, just over 90% of them present only once. CDR1 and CDR2 (germline): KGHSH, LQKENI. V lost 1 base and J lost 0, with 1 base in between. The CDR3 has 14 residues. Points on this clone: As yet, its antigen is unknown.

Pooling was applied to second doses at about 4 or about 12 weeks. The source of this sequence is an adult who received the AZD1222 COVID-19 vaccine. The rearrangement uses TRBV18 and TRBJ2-6, with D unresolved. The sample in question was peripheral blood, obtained 28 days after the second AZD1222 dose. The CDR3 sequence is CASSPRSGANVLTF. CDR3 coding DNA: TGTGCCAGCTCACCACGCTCTGGGGCCAACGTCCTGACTTTC.